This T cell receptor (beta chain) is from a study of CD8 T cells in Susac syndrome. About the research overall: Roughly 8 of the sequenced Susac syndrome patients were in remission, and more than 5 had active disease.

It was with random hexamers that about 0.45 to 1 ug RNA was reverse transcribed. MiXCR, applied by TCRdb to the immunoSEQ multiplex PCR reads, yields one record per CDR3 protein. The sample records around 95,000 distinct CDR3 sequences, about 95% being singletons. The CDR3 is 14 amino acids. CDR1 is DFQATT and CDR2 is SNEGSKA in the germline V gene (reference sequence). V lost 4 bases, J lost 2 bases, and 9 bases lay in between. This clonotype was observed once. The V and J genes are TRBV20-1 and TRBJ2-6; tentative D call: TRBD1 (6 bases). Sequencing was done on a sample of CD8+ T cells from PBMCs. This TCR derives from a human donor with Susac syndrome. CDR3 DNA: TGCAGTGCTATCCACAGGGCTGGGGCCAACGTCCTGACTTTC. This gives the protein CSAIHRAGANVLTF.